The 6 T cell receptor beta chains listed next were all sequenced from one sample in a study of T cells in tuberculosis. TCRdb keeps only in-frame clones here, not all; method: immunoSEQ multiplex PCR. The sample carries tens of thousands of clones, just over 90% recorded once. Cells were sorted from thawed PBMC rested overnight and stained with GMM-loaded CD1B tetramer, viability dye and anti-CD3. The lipid loaded on the CD1B tetramers was C32 glucose monomycolate from Rhodococcus equi. The sample comprised CD1b-GMM tetramer-negative cells sorted from PBMCs. Receptors originate from an adult woman with latent tuberculosis.

CDR3 region: CASRPRGYQETQYF. CDR3 coding DNA: TGCGCCAGCAGACCTCGAGGGTACCAAGAGACCCAGTACTTC. The chain joins TRBV5-1 to TRBJ2-5; possibly TRBD2 for D (5 bases). This CDR3 has 14 amino acids. V was shortened by 5 bases and J by 0 bases, with 11 bases between the two germline ends. Germline assignment: CDR1 SGHRS and CDR2 YFSETQ.

This clone was recorded only once. V usage is TRBV6-4 and J usage is TRBJ1-5; the D gene is possibly TRBD1 (5 bases). This CDR3 region has 19 residues. Trimming removed 0 bases from V and 1 base from J, with 19 bases in between. The germline V gene encodes CDR1 MRHNA and CDR2 SNTAGT. The CDR3 region is CASSDSIGEDFVSNQPQHF. The CDR3 DNA reads TGTGCCAGCAGTGACTCAATAGGGGAGGACTTTGTGAGCAATCAGCCCCAGCATTTT.

The J gene is TRBJ1-5, the V gene TRBV14; 10 nucleotides line up with TRBD1. From germline, CDR1 is SGHDN and CDR2 FVKESK. The CDR3 is 17 residues long. V shed 8 bases and J 4 bases; nucleotides not matched to a gene: 14. Here the CDR3 DNA reads TGTGCCAGCTCTCGTTATTCGACAGGGGGCCTAAATCAGCCCCAGCATTTT. It encodes CASSRYSTGGLNQPQHF.

This chain connects TRBV5-4 to TRBJ1-2; 8 bases line up with TRBD1. The CDR3 length is 15 residues. Germline CDR1 and CDR2: SGHNT and YYREEE (reference sequence). The junction had 13 bases not matched to a gene; V was cut back by 6 bases and J by 6 bases. CDR3 protein: CASIPLGQERDGYTF. DNA for the CDR3: TGTGCCAGCATCCCTCTGGGACAGGAAAGGGATGGCTACACCTTC.

This clone appeared a few times. The chain employs TRBV30 and TRBJ1-5; D not resolved. Per the germline V gene, CDR1 is GTSNPN and CDR2 is SVGIG (reference sequence). Trimming cost V 2 bases and J 1 base, with 9 bases left between them. The CDR3 totals 14 residues. Here the CDR3 reads CAWSSGLSNQPQHF. DNA of the CDR3: TGTGCCTGGAGTTCGGGGTTAAGCAATCAGCCCCAGCATTTT.

This chain's CDR3 is CASSFWGQRETQYF. In DNA, the CDR3 is TGTGCCAGCAGTTTTTGGGGGCAACGAGAGACCCAGTACTTC. The chain employs TRBV27 and TRBJ2-5, with D perhaps TRBD1 (6 bases). The CDR3 covers 14 residues. Germline-derived CDR1 and CDR2 are MNHEY and SMNVEV (reference sequence). The germline V and J ends were trimmed by 3 bases and 4 bases, with 12 bases remaining between them.